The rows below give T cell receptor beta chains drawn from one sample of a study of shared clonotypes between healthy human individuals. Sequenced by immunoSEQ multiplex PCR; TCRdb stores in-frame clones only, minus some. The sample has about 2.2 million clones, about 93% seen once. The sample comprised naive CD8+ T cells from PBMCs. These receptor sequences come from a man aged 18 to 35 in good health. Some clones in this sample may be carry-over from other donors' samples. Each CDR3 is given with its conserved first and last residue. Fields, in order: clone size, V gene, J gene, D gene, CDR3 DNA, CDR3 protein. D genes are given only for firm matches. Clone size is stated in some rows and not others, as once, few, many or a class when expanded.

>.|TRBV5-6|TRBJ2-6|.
TGTGCCAGCAGCTTGGCCGTGTTGGAAGCAGGGGCCAACGTCCTGACTTTC
CASSLAVLEAGANVLTF
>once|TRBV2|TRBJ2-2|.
TGTGCCAGCAGAGGGGCAGCCAACACCGGGGAGCTGTTTTTT
CASRGAANTGELFF
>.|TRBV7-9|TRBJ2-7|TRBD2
TGTGCCAGCAGCGGGGCGGGAGGCGTCTACGAGCAGTACTTC
CASSGAGGVYEQYF
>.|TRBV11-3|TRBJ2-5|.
TGTGCCAGCAGCTTATTGAAGCGAGAGGCAACCGAGGAGGAGACCCAGTACTTC
CASSLLKREATEEETQYF
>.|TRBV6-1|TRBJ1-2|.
TGTGCCAGCAGTGAAGGGGCAGGGAGAGATGGCTACACCTTC
CASSEGAGRDGYTF
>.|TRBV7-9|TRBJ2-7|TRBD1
TGTGCCAGCAGCTTTGGGACAGGCACCGCCTACGAGCAGTACTTC
CASSFGTGTAYEQYF
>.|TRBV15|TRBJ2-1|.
TGTGCCACCAGCAGAGTAACCGCCGATGAGCAGTTCTTC
CATSRVTADEQFF
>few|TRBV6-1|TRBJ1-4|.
TGTGCCAGCAGTGAATTCAGGGCGGAGGTTGAAAAACTGTTTTTT
CASSEFRAEVEKLFF
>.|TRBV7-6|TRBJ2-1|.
TGTGCCAGCAGCTTATCCCTAGGGGATGAGCAGTTCTTC
CASSLSLGDEQFF
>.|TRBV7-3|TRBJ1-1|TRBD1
TGTGCCAGCAGCTTAATTCGGGCAGGGGGCCAGACTGAAGCTTTCTTT
CASSLIRAGGQTEAFF
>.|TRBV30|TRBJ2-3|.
TGTGCCTGGAGTGTTGGCCGTCCAACAGATACGCAGTATTTT
CAWSVGRPTDTQYF
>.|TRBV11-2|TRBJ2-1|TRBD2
TGTGCCAGCAGCTTATCGGCTACTATTAGCGGGAGGGCCTTGAATGAGCAGTTCTTC
CASSLSATISGRALNEQFF
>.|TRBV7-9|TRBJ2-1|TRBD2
TGTGCCAGCAGCTTATTGGCTAGCGGGTATTCAGATGAGCAGTTCTTC
CASSLLASGYSDEQFF
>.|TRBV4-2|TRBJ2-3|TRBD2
TGTGCCAGCAGCCAACGGACTAGCGGGAGAGTGGATACGCAGTATTTT
CASSQRTSGRVDTQYF
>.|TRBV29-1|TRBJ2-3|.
TGCAGCGCCCCGTTAGGGACAGATACGCAGTATTTT
CSAPLGTDTQYF
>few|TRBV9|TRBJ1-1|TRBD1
TGTGCCAGCAGCGTCACCGGGACAGCGAAGAACACTGAAGCTTTCTTT
CASSVTGTAKNTEAFF
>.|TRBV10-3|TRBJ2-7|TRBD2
TGTGCCATCAGTGAGTCGACTAGCGGGAAATACGAGCAGTACTTC
CAISESTSGKYEQYF
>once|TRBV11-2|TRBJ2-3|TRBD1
TGTGCCAGCAGCACCGGGACAGGGAGCACAGATACGCAGTATTTT
CASSTGTGSTDTQYF
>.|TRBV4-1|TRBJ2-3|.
TGCGCCAGCAGCCAAGATGGGGCGGGTTCAGATACAGATACGCAGTATTTT
CASSQDGAGSDTDTQYF
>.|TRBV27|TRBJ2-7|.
TGTGCCAGCAGTTTGGCGGGACGCCACTACGAGCAGTACTTC
CASSLAGRHYEQYF
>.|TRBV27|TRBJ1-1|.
TGTGCCAGCAGGCGTAGGGGAATGAACACTGAAGCTTTCTTT
CASRRRGMNTEAFF
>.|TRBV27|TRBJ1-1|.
TGTGCCAGCAGTTTCCGGGCAGCGGGAAACACTGAAGCTTTCTTT
CASSFRAAGNTEAFF